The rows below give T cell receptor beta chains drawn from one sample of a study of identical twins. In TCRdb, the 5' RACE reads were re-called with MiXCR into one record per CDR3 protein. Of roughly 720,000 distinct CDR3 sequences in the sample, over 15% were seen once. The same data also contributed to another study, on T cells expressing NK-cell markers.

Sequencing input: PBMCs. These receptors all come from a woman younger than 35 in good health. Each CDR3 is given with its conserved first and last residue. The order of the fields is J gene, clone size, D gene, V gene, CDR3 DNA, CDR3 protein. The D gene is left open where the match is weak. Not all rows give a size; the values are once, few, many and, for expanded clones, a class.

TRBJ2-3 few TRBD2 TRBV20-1 TGCAGTGCTAGGGTCCCCCGTTTGCGGGAGCTATCCCCCTCGCAGTATTTT CSARVPRLRELSPSQYF
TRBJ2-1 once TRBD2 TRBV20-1 TGCAGTCTGACTAGCGGGAGGGCCTACAATGAGCAGTTCTTC CSLTSGRAYNEQFF
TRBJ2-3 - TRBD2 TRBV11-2 TGTGCCAGCAGCTTAGTGTTGACTAGCGGCACAGATACGCAGTATTTT CASSLVLTSGTDTQYF
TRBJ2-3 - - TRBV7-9 TGTGCCAGCAGCTTAGGCCTAGGTTTTCCCAACACAGATACGCAGTATTTT CASSLGLGFPNTDTQYF
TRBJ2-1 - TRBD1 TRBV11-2 TGTGCCAGCAGCTTAGGGAGGGACAGGGGGCTTGGGTTAGATGAGCAGTTCTTC CASSLGRDRGLGLDEQFF
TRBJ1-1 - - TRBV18 TGTGCCAGCTCACCACAGCTCCAGGGTTCAGGGACTGAAGCTTTCTTT CASSPQLQGSGTEAFF
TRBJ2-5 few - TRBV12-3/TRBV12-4 TGTGCCAGCAGTTTAGCTACGCCAGAGACCCAGTACTTC CASSLATPETQYF
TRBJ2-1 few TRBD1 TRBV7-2 TGTGCCAGCAGCCCCTTTGATGGACAGGGACAGTTCTTC CASSPFDGQGQFF
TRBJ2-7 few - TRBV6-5 TGTGCCAGCAGTTACAACGGTGGAACCTCCTACGAGCAGTACTTC CASSYNGGTSYEQYF
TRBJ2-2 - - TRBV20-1 TGCAGTGCTAAAGGGGAGGACACCGGGGAGCTGTTTTTT CSAKGEDTGELFF
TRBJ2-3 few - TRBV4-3 TGCGCCAGCAGCCCCAGGGGGGTGGAGTGGGATACGCAGTATTTT CASSPRGVEWDTQYF
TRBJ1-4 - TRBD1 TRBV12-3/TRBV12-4 TGTGCCAGCAGCCCCACCCCGGGGCAGGGGGAAGAAAAACTGTTTTTT CASSPTPGQGEEKLFF
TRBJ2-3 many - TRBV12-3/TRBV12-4 TGTGCCAGCAGTTTATTCTCAGATACGCAGTATTTT CASSLFSDTQYF
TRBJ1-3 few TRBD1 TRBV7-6 TGTGCCAGCAGCTCTTCACAGGGGTTGAAGGGAAACACCATATATTTT CASSSSQGLKGNTIYF
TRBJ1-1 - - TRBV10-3 TGTGCCACCTCCGGCGGTGGGACTGAAGCTTTCTTT CATSGGGTEAFF
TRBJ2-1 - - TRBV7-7 TGTGCTAGCAGCTTTGAGGGGGTTGGTGAGCAGTTCTTC CASSFEGVGEQFF
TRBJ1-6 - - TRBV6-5 TGTGCCAGCAGTTCCCGACAGATTAATTCACCCCTCCACTTT CASSSRQINSPLHF
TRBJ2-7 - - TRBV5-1 TGCGCCAGCAGCAAGGGACTGAACTCCTACGAGCAGTACTTC CASSKGLNSYEQYF
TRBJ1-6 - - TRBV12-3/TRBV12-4 TGTGCCAGCAGAATCTCTAAAAATTCACCCCTCCACTTT CASRISKNSPLHF
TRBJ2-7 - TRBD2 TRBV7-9 TGTGCCAGCAGCCTTGATCTAGCGGGGGGCCACGAGCAGTACTTC CASSLDLAGGHEQYF